The 11 T cell receptor beta chains in this list originate from one sample, sequenced in a study of breast tumors, draining lymph nodes, adjacent tissues. TCRdb re-called the multiplex PCR reads with MiXCR, one entry per CDR3 protein. This table has around 190,000 distinct CDR3 sequences, roughly a third appearing once. Axillary draining lymph nodes of breast cancer patients supplied the node samples. Material for sequencing was axillary lymph node tissue. Receptors were obtained from a female donor with breast cancer. Some clones in this sample may be carry-over from other donors' samples.

This clonotype has ten or more counts. This chain uses TRBV5-1 with TRBJ1-5; D is perhaps TRBD1 (6 bases). The CDR3 contains 17 residues. Germline loops: CDR1 SGHRS, CDR2 YFSETQ. V gave up 0 bases and J gave up 2 bases, with 15 bases separating them. CDR3 sequence reads: CASSLGEGGYGNQPQHF. The CDR3 DNA is TGCGCCAGCAGCTTGGGCGAGGGGGGGTATGGCAATCAGCCCCAGCATTTT.

On this clonotype: It is unclear where the CDR3 begins or ends on the DNA, so no DNA is shown, and the CDR3 is as TCRdb lists it. This sequence joins TRBV11-3 and TRBJ2-5; the table's D gene call, TRBD2, was not cross checked with the DNA. The CDR3 extends over 21 residues, inclusive of both ends. The germline CDR1 and CDR2 sequences are SGHNT and YENEEA. CDR3 sequence: CASSFYICSARFGGSGETQYF.

Of note for this clonotype: The conserved closing phenylalanine or tryptophan is absent in this CDR3, likely reflecting a read error. No DNA is shown, since the ends of the CDR3 on it are uncertain; the CDR3 is the one TCRdb lists. This chain joins TRBV19 and TRBJ2-6. A total of 9 residues make up the CDR3, ends included. The germline gives CDR1 LNHDA, CDR2 SQIVND (reference sequence). The chain's CDR3 is CASSIDTTS.

Many counts were recorded for this clonotype. The chain couples TRBV5-8 to TRBJ2-5; tentatively, D is TRBD2 (6 bases). V was clipped by 1 base and J by 5 bases, with 18 bases between them. CDR1 and CDR2 (germline): SGHTS, YDEGEE. CDR3 length equals 16 residues. CDR3 DNA sequence: TGTGCCAGCAGCTTGCCTAAGGGCGGGGAATGGGAGACCCAGTACTTC. This sequence encodes CASSLPKGGEWETQYF.

This clonotype showed up many times. The V gene is TRBV10-2, the J gene TRBJ1-2; 10 bases fit TRBD1. Germline CDR1 is WSHSY and CDR2 is SAAADI. The CDR3 runs 15 residues. After removal of 2 bases from V and 6 bases from J, the junction contained 6 bases not matched to a gene. This chain's CDR3 is CASSEGVGTGDGYTF. The CDR3 DNA follows: TGCGCCAGCAGTGAGGGAGTAGGGACAGGGGATGGCTACACCTTC.

This clonotype was counted ten times or more. The CDR3, as DNA: TGTGCCAGCAGTCGGGGACAGGGTGGTGAAAAACTGTTTTTT. This translates into CASSRGQGGEKLFF. V gene TRBV7-2 combines with J gene TRBJ1-4; 9 bases agree with TRBD1. CDR1 and CDR2 from the germline V gene are SGHTA and FQGNSA. CDR3 length: 14 amino acids. The junction had 6 bases not matched to a gene; V was cut back by 6 bases and J by 7 bases.

The V call is TRBV12-3 or TRBV12-4, the J call TRBJ2-1; 8 bases align to TRBD1. Germline trimming cut 5 bases from V and 4 bases from J; bases unmatched to any gene: 7. The CDR3 is 15 amino acids. The CDR3 DNA reads TGTGCCAGCAGTCAGACAGGGGCCCTTTACAATGAGCAGTTCTTC. This encodes CASSQTGALYNEQFF.

This clonotype came up many times. The chain joins TRBV12-3 or TRBV12-4 to TRBJ1-2; tentative D call: TRBD1 (5 bases). The CDR3 runs 14 residues. V was pared by 1 base and J by 9 bases, with 15 bases between. CDR3 region: CASSLDGIRGSYTF. For the CDR3, the DNA is TGTGCCAGCAGTTTAGACGGGATTAGGGGTAGCTACACCTTC.

The chain has TRBV19 and TRBJ2-7, with D possibly matching TRBD2 (6 bases). V lost 4 bases and J 12 bases, leaving 22 bases between the germline ends. Per the germline V gene, CDR1 is LNHDA and CDR2 is SQIVND (reference sequence). This CDR3 is built from 14 residues. The CDR3: CASSRVGGTYEWYF. The CDR3 DNA follows: TGTGCCAGTAGTAGGGTGGGGGGAACCTACGAGTGGTACTTC.

In its sample, this clonotype was seen many times. The J gene is TRBJ2-3, the V gene TRBV7-3; 9 bases are a match to TRBD2. Germline assignment: CDR1 SGHTA and CDR2 FQGTGA. V gave up 2 bases and J gave up 5 bases; unmatched junction bases: 2. CDR3 length: 14 residues. The CDR3 sequence is CASSLGRGGDTQYF. The CDR3, as DNA: TGTGCCAGCAGCTTAGGGCGGGGGGGAGATACGCAGTATTTT.

As to this clonotype: Since a much larger clone is just one base distant, this may be a read error. This chain uses TRBV30 with TRBJ2-7, with TRBD1 matching over 8 bases. Germline V CDR1 and CDR2: GTSNPN, SVGIG (reference sequence). Losses at the gene ends were 1 base for V and 5 bases for J; bases not matched to a gene: 7. This CDR3 is built from 14 residues. CDR3 sequence reads: CAWSADRGSHEQYF. The CDR3 bases are TGTGCCTGGAGTGCCGACAGGGGAAGCCACGAGCAGTACTTC.